What follows are 14 T cell receptor beta chains derived from one specimen sequenced in a study of T cells in Graves' hyperthyroidism and ophthalmopathy. TCR beta CDR3 regions were amplified from RNA transcripts. RT-PCR in the first round (using the HTBI primer set) targeted the TCR CDR3. One entry per CDR3 protein, called by TCRdb with MiXCR from the multiplex PCR reads. There are roughly 360,000 distinct CDR3 sequences in the sample; approximately 13% occur only once, and 20% lies in the top ten. The sample was blood. All receptors come from a young man with Graves' hyperthyroidism that later progressed to Graves' ophthalmopathy.

This chain connects TRBV19 to TRBJ1-1; possibly TRBD1 for D (5 bases). V was pared by 6 bases and J by 0 bases, with 14 bases between. CDR1 is LNHDA, CDR2 SQIVND, per germline (reference sequence). The CDR3 loop spans 15 amino acids. The CDR3 here is CASSVTGRMNTEAFF. CDR3 sequence (DNA): TGTGCCAGTAGCGTCACGGGACGGATGAACACTGAAGCTTTCTTT.

The CDR3 sequence is CASSPRQGGDEQFF. In DNA, the CDR3 is TGTGCCAGCAGCCCAAGACAGGGAGGGGATGAGCAGTTCTTC. The chain uses TRBV7-9 and TRBJ2-1; D might be TRBD1 or TRBD2, each matching 7 bases. Germline loops: CDR1 SEHNR, CDR2 FQNEAQ (reference sequence). The CDR3 loop spans 14 amino acids. The V and J ends lost 5 bases and 8 bases respectively, with 16 bases between them.

This clonotype has a count of ten or more. The chain combines TRBV6-5 with TRBJ1-1; D not certain. Per germline, CDR1 MNHEY and CDR2 SVGAGI. CDR3 length equals 12 residues. Trimming removed 11 bases at V and 1 base at J, with 11 bases between. CDR3: CAAGLRNTEAFF. The DNA for the CDR3 is TGTGCCGCAGGACTTCGGAACACTGAAGCTTTCTTT.

In its sample, this clonotype was seen many times. J is TRBJ1-1 and V is TRBV5-6, with TRBD1 identical over 9 bases. Germline CDR1 is SGHDT and CDR2 is YYEEEE. The CDR3 has 13 amino acids. The V and J ends lost 5 bases and 7 bases, in that order; junction bases with no gene match: 6. DNA of the CDR3: TGTGCCAGCAGTCAAGGGACAGGGATTGAAGCTTTCTTT. Translated, it gives CASSQGTGIEAFF.

This chain connects TRBV6-2 or TRBV6-3 to TRBJ1-5; unclear D gene. In germline, CDR1 is MNHEY, CDR2 SVGEGT. The CDR3 consists of 14 residues. V shed 1 base and J shed 7 bases, with 11 bases lying between them. The CDR3 region is CASSYWRGGQPQHF. DNA of the CDR3: TGTGCCAGCAGTTACTGGCGGGGTGGGCAGCCCCAGCATTTT.

In this sample, this clonotype turned up a few times. The chain couples TRBV20-1 to TRBJ2-3; 8 nucleotides line up with TRBD2. The CDR3 extends over 17 amino acids. Trimming cost V 0 bases and J 0 bases; bases outside gene matches: 8. Germline CDR1 DFQATT, CDR2 SNEGSKA (reference sequence). CDR3 DNA: TGCAGTGCTAGAGATGGAAAGCGGGGGACTAGCACAGATACGCAGTATTTT. Amino acid sequence: CSARDGKRGTSTDTQYF.

There are many counts of this clonotype. The gene calls are TRBV24-1 and TRBJ2-7; D gene uncertain. The CDR3 sequence is 13 residues long. With 3 bases removed from V and 6 bases from J, the gap between germline ends came to 11 bases. Germline V gene sequence: CDR1 KGHDR, CDR2 SFDVKD. In DNA form, the CDR3 reads TGTGCCACCAGTGATCCGCTGGGCCGCGAGCAGTACTTC. This codes for CATSDPLGREQYF.

On this clonotype: A much larger clone lies one base from this, so it may be a read error. This chain uses TRBV28 with TRBJ1-2; 7 bases map to TRBD1. The CDR3 covers 15 residues. Germline values: CDR1 MDHEN, CDR2 SYDVKM. The CDR3 sequence: CASSPYRGTNCGYTF. The CDR3 DNA is TGTGCCAGCAGTCCATACAGGGGAACTAACTGTGGCTACACCTTC.

This clonotype was seen just once. Possible read error: a much larger clone is one base away. The limits of the CDR3 on the DNA are not certain, so only TCRdb's listed CDR3 is given. V gene TRBV9 combines with J gene TRBJ1-1; TRBD1 is taken as the D call from the table, unchecked against the DNA. The length of the CDR3 is 14 amino acids, counting both ends. Germline values: CDR1 SGDLS, CDR2 YYNGEE. Here the CDR3 reads CASSVGTGNTEDFF.

For this clonotype: This may be a read error, as it is one base from a much larger clone. V is TRBV20-1 and J is TRBJ2-1; D remains ambiguous. V was shortened by 2 bases and J by 5 bases, with 1 base between the two germline ends. CDR1 and CDR2 (germline): DFQATT, SNEGSKA (reference sequence). This CDR3 spans 10 amino acids. CDR3 nucleotide sequence: TGCAGTGCTAGAAACAATGAGCAGTTCTTC. This sequence encodes CSARNNEQFF.

This clonotype was seen more than once but under ten times. This chain joins TRBV4-1 and TRBJ2-4; D unresolved. Germline loops: CDR1 MGHRA, CDR2 YSYEKL. The CDR3 extends over 14 amino acids. Between the trimmed V and J ends, which lost 4 bases and 5 bases, there was a span of 12 bases. CDR3 in amino acids: CASSPFYSQNIQYF. Written as DNA, the CDR3 is TGCGCCAGCAGCCCTTTCTATAGCCAAAACATTCAGTACTTC.

The sample holds a few counts of this clonotype. Germline is not matched at one junction end, which may reflect a read error. V is TRBV7-2 and J is TRBJ2-3; D possibly matches TRBD1 or TRBD2 (5 bases each). The CDR3 is 17 residues long. Germline V gene lookup returns CDR1 SGHTA and CDR2 FQGNSA. The CDR3 DNA reads as TGTGCCAGCAGCTTAGCCGGGACCGCACAAAGCACAAATACGCAGTATTTT. It specifies CASSLAGTAQSTNTQYF.

V and J are TRBV20-1 and TRBJ2-3; tentative D call: TRBD1 (6 bases). Germline CDR1 is DFQATT and CDR2 is SNEGSKA (reference sequence). V gave up 6 bases and J gave up 1 base, with 17 bases separating them. The CDR3 length is 15 residues. The CDR3 sequence is CSAPTWGPGTDTQYF. For the CDR3, the DNA is TGCAGTGCGCCGACCTGGGGGCCTGGCACAGATACGCAGTATTTT.

This clonotype was observed a few times. This chain uses TRBV2 with TRBJ2-6; 8 nucleotides line up with TRBD2. Germline assignment: CDR1 SNHLY and CDR2 FYNNEI. Germline trimming cut 3 bases from V and 1 base from J; bases unmatched to any gene: 14. The CDR3 is made up of 20 amino acids. In nucleotides, the CDR3 is TGTGCCAGCAGTGACCGCCCGGGAGGGGCCCGGTCTTCTGGGGCCAACGTCCTGACTTTC. Encoded protein: CASSDRPGGARSSGANVLTF.